This T cell receptor beta chain emerged from a study of graft-versus-host responses after intestinal transplantation. On the study more broadly: Anti-thymocyte globulin induction was given to all recipients, followed by tacrolimus and steroids for 3 to 4 years. Overall study findings and caveats: Analysis identified GvH clones in recipient marrow, with some appearing first in ileum or blood.

About this clone: As yet, its antigen is unknown.

The length of the CDR3 is 13 residues. The V and J ends lost 4 bases and 4 bases respectively, with 12 bases between them. Per germline, CDR1 SGDLS and CDR2 YYNGEE. Some clones are missing from TCRdb's copy, which holds only in-frame ones; the method was immunoSEQ multiplex PCR. Of 90,000 to 150,000 clones detected, approximately 96% appear once; the ten largest clones hold 2.5% to 3.5%. V usage is TRBV9 and J usage is TRBJ2-7; no reliable D call. Sample: unstimulated CD8+ T cells sorted from spleen or lymph node cells, taken before intestinal transplant. This TCR derives from a human donor who received an intestinal transplant. CDR3 bases: TGTGCCAGCAGCCCGCCTACCGATTACGAGCAGTACTTC. This translates into CASSPPTDYEQYF.